This TCR beta chain is from a study of blood T cells in healthy people across ages (dated by TCRdb to between 2014 and 2016). As for the study more broadly: In model experiments, template switching captured roughly one uniquely barcoded TCR beta cDNA molecule for every two T cells. Age-related changes in TCR beta repertoire diversity were measured in the study by deep sequencing normalized with unique cDNA molecular identifiers. Donors were grouped into four age groups: young (average 16 years), middle-aged (39), aged (around 60) and long-lived (around 80). To avoid experimental bias, donors of different ages were distributed randomly across sequencing lanes. Using the same blood draw, the study looked at two additional independent replicas of 1 million unique cDNA reads for two donors, one aged 18 to 29 and the other aged 80 or older. Overall study outcomes, separate from this receptor: Observed TCR beta diversity per million T cells fell roughly linearly with age, and a significant reduction was already apparent by age roughly 40. A strong correlation was found between observed TCR beta diversity and the percentage of naive T cells measured by flow cytometry. Estimates of total diversity from one million sequenced T cells were regarded as lower bounds and underestimates. Because donor CMV infection status was unknown, age-related changes in expanded clonotypes were potentially confounded. Since profiling was done on bulk unsorted PBMCs, naive and antigen-experienced compartments could not be conclusively compared. Compared with the aged group, the long-lived group had more naive CD4+ T cells, fewer expanded clones and increased TCR diversity, a pattern suggesting age selection.

The 39 donors, aged 6 to 90 years, were systemically healthy Caucasian individuals from Russia. Each donor gave approximately 9.3 milliliters of peripheral blood, collected into EDTA-treated Vacutainer tubes. Ficoll-Paque density-gradient centrifugation was used to isolate PBMCs, with at least 6.5 million obtained per sample. Trizol reagent was used to extract total RNA from the PBMCs, yielding at least 5 micrograms per sample. Naive CD45RAhigh/CD27high T cell percentages were measured by flow cytometry on a PBMC aliquot from every donor. This clonotype was seen more than once but under ten times. The clone's antigen remains unknown. Per-base qualities were not stored, and no clone one base away is much larger. The library was obtained by 5' RACE. Data came from an Illumina HiSeq 2500. A second PCR of roughly 6 to 11 cycles was performed with a sample-barcoded 5' primer and a J-beta primer mix. A unique molecular identifier was introduced onto each TCR beta cDNA molecule by a template-switch 5' adaptor carrying 12 random nucleotides. Each sample yielded at least 3 million CDR3-containing paired-end reads. All of the RNA was converted into first-strand cDNA using the Mint cDNA synthesis kit, with a TRBC-specific oligonucleotide serving as the primer. Following uracil-DNA glycosylase treatment, all cDNA underwent a first 18-cycle PCR with the universal primers M1SS and BC2_uni_R. The authors' analysis ran thus. For normalization, 1 million high-quality reads, each with a distinct molecular identifier, were randomly selected from each sample. Reads with shared molecular identifiers were discarded instead of being binned into consensus sequences. MiTCR, set to a Q25 quality threshold and the strictest error-elimination algorithm, was used for CDR3 identification, clonotype clustering and error correction. A nonparametric unseen species model using Euler transformation provided a lower-bound estimate of total TCR beta diversity. The public reads were run again by TCRdb, first through fastp at Q25 and then through MiXCR, and only productive beta chains were kept. Rows matching on CDR3 protein sequence are summarized as one entry with the most common DNA and genes. The V and J calls were not made by the authors but by TCRdb's processing. Within this sample are about 780,000 distinct CDR3 sequences, with around 45% of them counted one time only. 15% to 20% of the sample lies in the top ten.

CDR1 and CDR2, looked up from the germline V gene, are MGHRA and YSYEKL. The CDR3 has 14 amino acids, counting the end cysteine and phenylalanine. CDR3 DNA only is kept here, 42 bases in frame from base 1. V was cut back by 0 bases and J by 0 bases, leaving a gap of 3 bases between them. Recombination linked TRBV4-1 to TRBJ1-5; the D gene cannot be named for sure. The sequence derives from a man of 80 years or more in good health. Sequenced: blood. The nucleotides read TGCGCCAGCAGCCAAGACCATAGCAATCAGCCCCAGCATTTT. Its protein product is CASSQDHSNQPQHF.